Sequencing of this T cell receptor (beta chain) was carried out in a study of shared clonotypes between healthy human individuals. Assay used: immunoSEQ multiplex PCR; TCRdb lists only in-frame clones, some missing. Among under 2.5 million clones listed, under 95% were seen once. The TCR sequence derives from a man between 18 and 35 years old in good health. Some clones in this sample may be carry-over from other donors' samples. The sample comprised naive CD4+ T cells from PBMCs. Subset denoted: CD45RA+ positively selected.

The CDR3 sequence is CASSRLNGRGLDTQYF. CDR3 in DNA: TGTGCCAGCTCACGGCTTAACGGGAGAGGTTTGGATACGCAGTATTTT. V and J are TRBV11-2 and TRBJ2-3, with D possibly matching TRBD2 (6 bases). V was trimmed by 8 bases and J by 6 bases, leaving 24 bases between them. The germline gives CDR1 SGHAT, CDR2 FQNNGV. The length of the CDR3 is 16 residues.